This T cell receptor beta chain comes out of a study of control samples from healthy donors and cancer patients. In germline, CDR1 is MNHEY, CDR2 SVGAGI. The CDR3 runs to 14 residues. The V and J ends lost 6 bases and 2 bases, in that order; junction bases with no gene match: 0. Measured with immunoSEQ multiplex PCR; TCRdb has only the in-frame clones, and not every one. This sample has about 170,000 clones; around 91% occur once, and the top ten carry less than 1.6%. The receptor was derived from a woman between 25 and 40 years old in good health. The sample consisted of blood. The chain is built from TRBV6-5 and TRBJ2-5; 13 nucleotides match TRBD2. DNA for the CDR3: TGTGCCAGCAGGACTAGCGGGAGGCAAGAGACCCAGTACTTC. This sequence encodes CASRTSGRQETQYF.